A selection of T cell receptor beta chains follows, all from one sample in a study of blood T cell repertoires in COVID-19. This table comes from immunoSEQ multiplex PCR, and its TCRdb copy is limited to in-frame clones, with some not included. The data contain 93,000 or so clones, 89% of them singletons. What was sequenced was peripheral blood. The receptors here all came from a woman aged 60-75 years with acute or convalescent COVID-19. The CDR3 runs from the conserved cysteine through the conserved F or W. The D gene is left open where the match is weak. Clone size is stated in some rows and not others, as once, few, many or a class when expanded.

V: TRBV30; D: TRBD1; J: TRBJ1-6; length: 14; size: NA; CDR3: CAWTRDRGDLVIHF; DNA: TGTGCCTGGACCCGGGACAGGGGGGATTTGGTAATCCACTTT
V: TRBV6-5; D: TRBD2; J: TRBJ2-1; length: 15; size: NA; CDR3: CASSYGGSSYNEQFF; DNA: TGTGCCAGCAGTTACGGCGGGAGCTCCTACAATGAGCAGTTCTTC
V: TRBV7-6; D: TRBD1; J: TRBJ1-5; length: 20; size: NA; CDR3: CASSLASPGQGVNSNQPQHF; DNA: TGTGCCAGCAGCTTAGCCAGCCCGGGACAGGGGGTAAATAGCAATCAGCCCCAGCATTTT
V: TRBV15; D: NA; J: TRBJ1-3; length: 15; size: NA; CDR3: CATSSSRGGGNTIYF; DNA: TGTGCCACCAGCTCTAGCCGGGGGGGTGGAAACACCATATATTTT
V: TRBV5-4; D: TRBD1; J: TRBJ1-1; length: 16; size: NA; CDR3: CASSLGQGGGATEAFF; DNA: TGTGCCAGCAGCTTGGGACAGGGAGGAGGGGCAACTGAAGCTTTCTTT
V: TRBV15; D: TRBD1; J: TRBJ1-6; length: 14; size: NA; CDR3: CATRSRDRNSPLHF; DNA: TGTGCCACCAGGTCCCGGGACAGAAATTCACCCCTCCACTTT
V: TRBV7-9; D: NA; J: TRBJ2-1; length: 17; size: NA; CDR3: CASSLRAGGLFYNEQFF; DNA: TGTGCCAGCAGCTTGAGGGCAGGGGGGCTATTTTACAATGAGCAGTTCTTC
V: TRBV3-1/TRBV3-2; D: NA; J: TRBJ2-5; length: 15; size: NA; CDR3: CASSQDRRAKETQYF; DNA: TGTGCCAGCAGCCAAGATCGGAGGGCTAAAGAGACCCAGTACTTC
V: TRBV28; D: NA; J: TRBJ2-1; length: 14; size: NA; CDR3: CASSFLAAHNEQFF; DNA: TGTGCCAGCAGTTTTCTGGCGGCACACAATGAGCAGTTCTTC
V: TRBV7-8; D: NA; J: TRBJ1-1; length: 14; size: NA; CDR3: CASSLVTVNTEAFF; DNA: TGTGCCAGCAGCTTAGTAACAGTGAACACTGAAGCTTTCTTT
V: TRBV19; D: TRBD2; J: TRBJ2-1; length: 16; size: few; CDR3: CASSGRTSGRDNEQFF; DNA: TGTGCCAGTAGTGGGCGGACTAGCGGGAGGGACAATGAGCAGTTCTTC
V: TRBV5-4; D: TRBD2; J: TRBJ2-3; length: 15; size: once; CDR3: CASSVTSGSTDTQYF; DNA: TGTGCCAGCAGCGTTACTAGCGGAAGCACAGATACGCAGTATTTT
V: TRBV18; D: TRBD1; J: TRBJ2-3; length: 16; size: NA; CDR3: CASSPPGQGLKVTQYF; DNA: TGTGCCAGCTCACCACCGGGACAGGGCCTTAAAGTTACGCAGTATTTT
V: TRBV30; D: NA; J: TRBJ1-1; length: 17; size: NA; CDR3: CAWSPLGQGVMNTEAFF; DNA: TGTGCCTGGAGTCCCCTTGGGCAGGGCGTCATGAACACTGAAGCTTTCTTT
V: TRBV7-3; D: TRBD1; J: TRBJ1-3; length: 16; size: NA; CDR3: CASSYSGTGVADTIYF; DNA: TGTGCCAGCAGCTACTCCGGGACAGGGGTTGCGGACACCATATATTTT
V: TRBV20-1; D: TRBD2; J: TRBJ2-3; length: 14; size: NA; CDR3: CSASSLAGVNTQYF; DNA: TGCAGTGCTAGTTCGCTAGCGGGAGTAAATACGCAGTATTTT
V: TRBV6-6; D: NA; J: TRBJ2-5; length: 13; size: NA; CDR3: CASRGGLKETQYF; DNA: TGTGCCAGCAGGGGGGGACTGAAGGAGACCCAGTACTTC
V: TRBV6-5; D: NA; J: TRBJ2-3; length: 12; size: NA; CDR3: CASSLGRDTQYF; DNA: TGTGCCAGCAGTCTGGGGCGGGATACGCAGTATTTT
V: TRBV19; D: NA; J: TRBJ2-1; length: 13; size: NA; CDR3: CASSISVYNEQFF; DNA: TGTGCCAGTAGTATTTCGGTCTACAATGAGCAGTTCTTC
V: TRBV5-1; D: NA; J: TRBJ1-3; length: 17; size: NA; CDR3: CASSRDNSQFSGNTIYF; DNA: TGCGCCAGCAGCCGCGACAATTCACAGTTCTCTGGAAACACCATATATTTT
V: TRBV7-6; D: NA; J: TRBJ2-4; length: 13; size: NA; CDR3: CASSSDSGNIQYF; DNA: TGTGCCAGCAGCTCGGACAGTGGTAACATTCAGTACTTC
V: TRBV30; D: NA; J: TRBJ2-3; length: 13; size: NA; CDR3: CAWRSPGVNTQYF; DNA: TGTGCCTGGAGGTCCCCAGGGGTTAATACGCAGTATTTT
V: TRBV30; D: NA; J: TRBJ2-5; length: 15; size: NA; CDR3: CAWIRRATRGETQYF; DNA: TGTGCCTGGATTAGGAGGGCCACGAGGGGAGAGACCCAGTACTTC
V: TRBV9; D: TRBD1; J: TRBJ1-4; length: 18; size: NA; CDR3: CASSAMTGTGFTNEKLFF; DNA: TGTGCCAGCAGCGCGATGACCGGGACAGGTTTTACTAATGAAAAACTGTTTTTT
V: TRBV7-6; D: TRBD1; J: TRBJ1-4; length: 16; size: NA; CDR3: CASSLGTGGSNEKLFF; DNA: TGTGCCAGCAGCTTGGGGACAGGGGGTTCTAATGAAAAACTGTTTTTT
V: TRBV4-2; D: NA; J: TRBJ1-5; length: 15; size: NA; CDR3: CASSPHSDSSQPQHF; DNA: TGTGCCAGCAGTCCTCACTCGGACAGTTCTCAGCCCCAGCATTTT
V: TRBV7-8; D: TRBD1; J: TRBJ1-4; length: 15; size: NA; CDR3: CASSLVPGGDEKLFF; DNA: TGTGCCAGCAGCTTAGTTCCAGGGGGCGATGAAAAACTGTTTTTT
V: TRBV14; D: TRBD1; J: TRBJ1-2; length: 14; size: NA; CDR3: CASSRDRTNYGYTF; DNA: TGTGCCAGCAGCAGGGACAGAACTAACTATGGCTACACCTTC
V: TRBV6-4; D: TRBD2; J: TRBJ2-1; length: 15; size: NA; CDR3: CASRSAGLAGYEQFF; DNA: TGTGCCAGCAGATCCGCGGGACTAGCGGGATATGAGCAGTTCTTC
V: TRBV15; D: NA; J: TRBJ1-2; length: 13; size: NA; CDR3: CATTPGGAFGYTF; DNA: TGTGCCACCACCCCTGGAGGGGCTTTTGGCTACACCTTC
V: TRBV6-5; D: TRBD1; J: TRBJ1-2; length: 12; size: NA; CDR3: CASSFRDRGVTF; DNA: TGTGCCAGCAGTTTCCGGGACAGGGGAGTCACCTTC
V: TRBV15; D: NA; J: TRBJ1-5; length: 14; size: once; CDR3: CATSRGSGGQPQHF; DNA: TGTGCCACCAGCAGAGGATCTGGCGGTCAGCCCCAGCATTTT
V: TRBV6-5; D: TRBD1; J: TRBJ1-5; length: 15; size: once; CDR3: CASRSGGTYNQPQHF; DNA: TGTGCCAGCAGATCAGGGGGAACTTACAATCAGCCCCAGCATTTT
V: TRBV2; D: TRBD1; J: TRBJ2-5; length: 12; size: NA; CDR3: CASRQGDGTQYF; DNA: TGTGCCAGCAGACAGGGGGACGGGACCCAGTACTTC
V: TRBV28; D: TRBD1; J: TRBJ1-2; length: 17; size: NA; CDR3: CASTPQGGAGGLSGYTF; DNA: TGTGCCAGCACCCCCCAAGGAGGGGCAGGGGGCTTGAGTGGCTACACCTTC
V: TRBV14; D: TRBD1; J: TRBJ1-2; length: 16; size: few; CDR3: CASSQFTSGTGQRATF; DNA: TGTGCCAGCAGTCAATTCACCTCCGGGACAGGGCAAAGAGCCACCTTC
V: TRBV4-1; D: NA; J: TRBJ2-1; length: 15; size: NA; CDR3: CASSQVAGGYNEQFF; DNA: TGCGCCAGCAGCCAAGTCGCCGGGGGCTACAATGAGCAGTTCTTC
V: TRBV7-9; D: TRBD1; J: TRBJ2-1; length: 15; size: NA; CDR3: CASSLVKRGTEEQFF; DNA: TGTGCCAGCAGCTTAGTCAAAAGAGGGACAGAAGAGCAGTTCTTC
V: TRBV19; D: TRBD2; J: TRBJ2-1; length: 15; size: NA; CDR3: CASRGGLAETNEQFF; DNA: TGTGCCAGTAGGGGAGGACTAGCGGAGACCAATGAGCAGTTCTTC
V: TRBV3-1/TRBV3-2; D: TRBD2; J: TRBJ2-3; length: 15; size: once; CDR3: CASSQEGGPPDTQYF; DNA: TGTGCCAGCAGCCAGGAGGGAGGGCCCCCAGATACGCAGTATTTT
V: TRBV3-1/TRBV3-2; D: TRBD1; J: TRBJ1-2; length: 12; size: NA; CDR3: CASSEGAGGYTF; DNA: TGTGCCAGCAGCGAGGGGGCTGGTGGCTACACCTTC
V: TRBV9; D: TRBD2; J: TRBJ2-2; length: 16; size: NA; CDR3: CASSVVPAGVGGELFF; DNA: TGTGCCAGCAGCGTAGTACCAGCGGGAGTGGGCGGGGAGCTGTTTTTT
V: TRBV6-6; D: NA; J: TRBJ2-2; length: 16; size: NA; CDR3: CATAPGQGFVTGELFF; DNA: TGTGCCACCGCGCCCGGACAAGGCTTTGTGACCGGGGAGCTGTTTTTT
V: TRBV19; D: NA; J: TRBJ1-4; length: 14; size: NA; CDR3: CASSGTITNEKLFF; DNA: TGTGCCAGTAGCGGGACTATAACTAATGAAAAACTGTTTTTT
V: TRBV28; D: NA; J: TRBJ2-7; length: 13; size: NA; CDR3: CASSFQGRKEQYF; DNA: TGTGCCAGCAGTTTTCAGGGAAGAAAAGAGCAGTACTTC
V: TRBV18; D: TRBD1; J: TRBJ1-1; length: 15; size: NA; CDR3: CASSPQTGAYTEAFF; DNA: TGTGCCAGCTCACCACAAACAGGGGCTTACACTGAAGCTTTCTTT
V: TRBV7-9; D: NA; J: TRBJ1-2; length: 11; size: NA; CDR3: CASSLRGGYTF; DNA: TGTGCCAGCAGCTTAAGGGGTGGCTACACCTTC
V: TRBV25-1; D: TRBD2; J: TRBJ2-1; length: 18; size: NA; CDR3: CASSEYEGLADSYNEQFF; DNA: TGTGCCAGCAGTGAATATGAAGGGCTAGCGGACTCCTACAATGAGCAGTTCTTC
V: TRBV4-1; D: TRBD1; J: TRBJ1-1; length: 15; size: NA; CDR3: CASSQEGQGNTEAFF; DNA: TGCGCCAGCAGCCAAGAGGGACAGGGGAACACTGAAGCTTTCTTT
V: TRBV10-2; D: NA; J: TRBJ2-1; length: 10; size: NA; CDR3: CASRRGEQFF; DNA: TGCGCCAGTCGCAGGGGTGAGCAGTTCTTC
V: TRBV5-1; D: NA; J: TRBJ2-5; length: 12; size: NA; CDR3: CASSLASETQYF; DNA: TGCGCCAGCAGCTTGGCTTCGGAGACCCAGTACTTC
V: TRBV19; D: NA; J: TRBJ2-1; length: 15; size: NA; CDR3: CASSPREVSYNEQFF; DNA: TGTGCCAGTAGCCCGCGTGAGGTCTCCTACAATGAGCAGTTCTTC
V: TRBV2; D: NA; J: TRBJ2-7; length: 15; size: NA; CDR3: CASSEQAGINYEQYF; DNA: TGTGCCAGCAGTGAACAGGCAGGGATAAACTACGAGCAGTACTTC
V: TRBV9; D: NA; J: TRBJ1-2; length: 14; size: NA; CDR3: CASSVAQRNYGYTF; DNA: TGTGCCAGCAGCGTAGCACAGCGGAACTATGGCTACACCTTC
V: TRBV28; D: NA; J: TRBJ1-2; length: 12; size: NA; CDR3: CATARGGYGYTF; DNA: TGTGCCACCGCCCGTGGCGGCTATGGCTACACCTTC